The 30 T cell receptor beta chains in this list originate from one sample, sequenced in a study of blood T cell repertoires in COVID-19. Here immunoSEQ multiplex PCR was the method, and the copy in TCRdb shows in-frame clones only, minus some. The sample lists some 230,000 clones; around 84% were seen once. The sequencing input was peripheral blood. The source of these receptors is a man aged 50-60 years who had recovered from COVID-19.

The CDR3 DNA is TGCGCCAGACGCGTATCGGACAGTTTAGATAATTCACCCCTCCACTTT. Translated: CARRVSDSLDNSPLHF. The chain recombines TRBV5-1 with TRBJ1-6, with D possibly being TRBD1 (6 bases). CDR1 and CDR2 (germline): SGHRS, YFSETQ. V was clipped by 8 bases and J by 5 bases, with 20 bases between them. The CDR3 length is 16 residues.

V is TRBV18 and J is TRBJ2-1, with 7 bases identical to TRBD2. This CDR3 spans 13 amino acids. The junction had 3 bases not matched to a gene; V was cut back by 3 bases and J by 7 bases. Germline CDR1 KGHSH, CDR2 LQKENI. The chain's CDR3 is CASSPGGFNEQFF. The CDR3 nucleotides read TGTGCCAGCTCACCGGGGGGGTTTAATGAGCAGTTCTTC.

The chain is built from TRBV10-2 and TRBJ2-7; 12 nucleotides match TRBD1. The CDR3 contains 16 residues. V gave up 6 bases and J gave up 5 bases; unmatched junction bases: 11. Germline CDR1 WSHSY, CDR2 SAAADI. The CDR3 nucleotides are TGCGCCAGCAGAGTCGCAGGGACAGGGGGCTCGAACGAGCAGTACTTC. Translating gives CASRVAGTGGSNEQYF.

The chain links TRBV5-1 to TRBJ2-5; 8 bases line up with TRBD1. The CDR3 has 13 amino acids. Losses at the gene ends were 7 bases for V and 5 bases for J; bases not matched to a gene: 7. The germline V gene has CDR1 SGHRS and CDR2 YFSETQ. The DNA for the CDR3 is TGCGCCAGCTTCAACGGACAGGGTGAGACCCAGTACTTC. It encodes CASFNGQGETQYF.

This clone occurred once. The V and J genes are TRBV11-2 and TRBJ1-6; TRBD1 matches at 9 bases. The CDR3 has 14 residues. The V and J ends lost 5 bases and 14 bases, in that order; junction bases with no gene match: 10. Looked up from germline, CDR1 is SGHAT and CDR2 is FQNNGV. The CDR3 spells CASSPDRGWRTLHF. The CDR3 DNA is TGTGCCAGCAGCCCGGACAGGGGATGGCGGACCCTCCACTTT.

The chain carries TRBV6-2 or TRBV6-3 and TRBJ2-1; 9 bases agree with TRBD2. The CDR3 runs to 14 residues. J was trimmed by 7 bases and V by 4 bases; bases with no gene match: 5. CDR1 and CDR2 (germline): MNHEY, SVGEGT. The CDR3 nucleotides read TGTGCCAGCAGTTTGGCGGGAGGGCGGAATGAGCAGTTCTTC. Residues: CASSLAGGRNEQFF.

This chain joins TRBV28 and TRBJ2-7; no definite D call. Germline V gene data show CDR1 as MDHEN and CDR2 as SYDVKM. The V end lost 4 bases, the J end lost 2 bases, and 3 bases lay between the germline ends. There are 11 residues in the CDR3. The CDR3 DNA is TGTGCCAGCAGTTCTCCCTACGAGCAGTACTTC. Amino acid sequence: CASSSPYEQYF.

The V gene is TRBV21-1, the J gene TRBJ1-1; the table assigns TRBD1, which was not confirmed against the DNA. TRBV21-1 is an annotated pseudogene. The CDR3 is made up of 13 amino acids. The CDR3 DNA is TGTGCCAGCAACCAGGGGCCCGGCACTGAAGCTTTCTTT. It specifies CASNQGPGTEAFF.

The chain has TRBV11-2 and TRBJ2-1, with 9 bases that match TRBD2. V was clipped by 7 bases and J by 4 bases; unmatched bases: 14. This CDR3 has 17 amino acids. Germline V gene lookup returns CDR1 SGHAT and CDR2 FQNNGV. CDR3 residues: CASTLDSGGPLYNEQFF. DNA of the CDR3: TGTGCCAGCACCCTTGATAGCGGGGGTCCGTTATACAATGAGCAGTTCTTC.

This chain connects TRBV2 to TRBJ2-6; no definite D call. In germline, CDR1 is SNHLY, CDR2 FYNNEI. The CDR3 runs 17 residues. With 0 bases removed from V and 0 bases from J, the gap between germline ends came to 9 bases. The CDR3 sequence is CASSEALQASGANVLTF. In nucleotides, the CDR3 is TGTGCCAGCAGTGAAGCGCTTCAGGCCTCTGGGGCCAACGTCCTGACTTTC. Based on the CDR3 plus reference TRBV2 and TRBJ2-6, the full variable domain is EPEVTQTPSHQVTQMGQEVILRCVPISNHLYFYWYRQILGQKVEFLVSFYNNEISEKSEIFDDQFSVERPDGSNFTLKIRSTKLEDSAMYFCASSEALQASGANVLTFGAGSRLTVL.

The CDR3 loop is CASSGQYTEAFF. The CDR3 bases are TGTGCCAGCAGTGGACAGTACACTGAAGCTTTCTTT. The chain combines TRBV27 with TRBJ1-1; D possibly corresponds to TRBD1 (6 bases). Germline loops: CDR1 MNHEY, CDR2 SMNVEV (reference sequence). Trimming took off 5 bases at V and 3 bases at J, with 7 bases between the two ends. The CDR3 totals 12 residues.

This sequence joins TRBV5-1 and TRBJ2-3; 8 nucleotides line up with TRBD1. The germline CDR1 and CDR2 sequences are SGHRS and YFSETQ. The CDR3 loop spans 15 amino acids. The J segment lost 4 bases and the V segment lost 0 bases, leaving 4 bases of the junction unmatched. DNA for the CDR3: TGCGCCAGCAGCTTGGCCCCAGGGGGCCCAGATACGCAGTATTTT. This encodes CASSLAPGGPDTQYF.

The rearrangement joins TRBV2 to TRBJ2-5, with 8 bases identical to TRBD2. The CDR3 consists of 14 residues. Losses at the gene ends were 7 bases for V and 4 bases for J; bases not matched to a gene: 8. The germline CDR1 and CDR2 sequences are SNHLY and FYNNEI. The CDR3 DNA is TGTGCCAGCACTAAAGCGGGAGCGGGAGAGACCCAGTACTTC. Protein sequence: CASTKAGAGETQYF.

In DNA form, the CDR3 reads TGTGCCACCAGAGGACAGGGCGTCTATAATTCACCCCTCCACTTT. As protein: CATRGQGVYNSPLHF. The chain is built from TRBV15 and TRBJ1-6; 8 bases map to TRBD1. The J segment lost 3 bases and the V segment lost 6 bases, leaving 4 bases of the junction unmatched. Germline-derived CDR1 and CDR2 are LNHNV and YYDKDF (reference sequence). The CDR3 runs 15 residues.

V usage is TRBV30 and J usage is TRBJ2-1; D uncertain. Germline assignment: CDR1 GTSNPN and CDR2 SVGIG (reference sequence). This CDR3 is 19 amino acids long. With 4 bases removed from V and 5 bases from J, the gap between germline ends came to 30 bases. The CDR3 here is CAWNPSRSLRLFPHNEQFF. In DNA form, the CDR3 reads TGTGCCTGGAACCCCTCCCGTAGCCTTAGACTCTTCCCTCACAATGAGCAGTTCTTC. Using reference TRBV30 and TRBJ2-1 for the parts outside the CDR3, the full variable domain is SQTIHQWPATLVQPVGSPLSLECTVEGTSNPNLYWYRQAAGRGLQLLFYSVGIGQISSEVPQNLSASRPQDRQFILSSKKLLLSDSGFYLCAWNPSRSLRLFPHNEQFFGPGTRLTVL.

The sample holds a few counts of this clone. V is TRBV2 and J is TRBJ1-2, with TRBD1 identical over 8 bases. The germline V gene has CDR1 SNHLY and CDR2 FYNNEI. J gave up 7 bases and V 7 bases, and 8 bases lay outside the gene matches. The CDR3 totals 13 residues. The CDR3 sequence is CASKTGELSGYTF. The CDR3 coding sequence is TGTGCCAGCAAGACAGGGGAACTTAGTGGCTACACCTTC.

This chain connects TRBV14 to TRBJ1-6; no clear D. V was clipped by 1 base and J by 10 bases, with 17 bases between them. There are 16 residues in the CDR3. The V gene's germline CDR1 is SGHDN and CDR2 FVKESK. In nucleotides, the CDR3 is TGTGCCAGCAGCCAAGGCCAGGTCAGCGGCGGATCACCCCTCCACTTT. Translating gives CASSQGQVSGGSPLHF.

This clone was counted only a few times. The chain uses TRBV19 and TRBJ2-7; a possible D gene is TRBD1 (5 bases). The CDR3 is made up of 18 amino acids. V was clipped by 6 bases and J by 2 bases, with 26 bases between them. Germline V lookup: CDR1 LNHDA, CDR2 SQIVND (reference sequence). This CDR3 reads CASSTQAQSGLSPYEQYF. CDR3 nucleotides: TGTGCCAGTAGCACCCAAGCCCAATCAGGGCTATCACCCTACGAGCAGTACTTC.

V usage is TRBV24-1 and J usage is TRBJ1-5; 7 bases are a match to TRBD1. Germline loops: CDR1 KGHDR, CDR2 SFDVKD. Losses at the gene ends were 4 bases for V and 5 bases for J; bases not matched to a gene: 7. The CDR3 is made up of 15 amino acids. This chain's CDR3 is CATSDGTGQYQPQHF. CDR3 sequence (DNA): TGTGCCACCAGTGACGGGACGGGACAGTATCAGCCCCAGCATTTT.

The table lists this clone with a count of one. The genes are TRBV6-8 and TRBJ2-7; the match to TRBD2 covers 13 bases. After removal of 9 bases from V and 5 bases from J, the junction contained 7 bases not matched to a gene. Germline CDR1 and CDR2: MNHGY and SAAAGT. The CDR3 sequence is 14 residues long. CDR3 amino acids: CASTPGLAGNEQYF. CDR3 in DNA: TGTGCCAGTACCCCGGGACTAGCGGGAAACGAGCAGTACTTC.

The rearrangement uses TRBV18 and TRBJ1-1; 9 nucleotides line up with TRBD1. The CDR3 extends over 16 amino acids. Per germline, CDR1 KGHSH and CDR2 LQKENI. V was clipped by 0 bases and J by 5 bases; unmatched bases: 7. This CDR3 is CASSPPGGTGRTEAFF. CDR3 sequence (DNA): TGTGCCAGCTCACCACCGGGAGGGACAGGGAGGACTGAAGCTTTCTTT. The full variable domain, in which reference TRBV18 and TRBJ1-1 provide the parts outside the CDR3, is NAGVMQNPRHLVRRRGQEARLRCSPMKGHSHVYWYRQLPEEGLKFMVYLQKENIIDESGMPKERFSAEFPKEGPSILRIQQVVRGDSAAYFCASSPPGGTGRTEAFFGQGTRLTVV.

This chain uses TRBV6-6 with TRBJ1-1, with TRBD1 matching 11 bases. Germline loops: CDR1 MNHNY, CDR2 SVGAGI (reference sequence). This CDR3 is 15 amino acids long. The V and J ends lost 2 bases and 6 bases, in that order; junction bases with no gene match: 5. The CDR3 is CASSYEGQGDSEAFF. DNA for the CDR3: TGTGCCAGCAGTTACGAGGGACAGGGGGACTCTGAAGCTTTCTTT.

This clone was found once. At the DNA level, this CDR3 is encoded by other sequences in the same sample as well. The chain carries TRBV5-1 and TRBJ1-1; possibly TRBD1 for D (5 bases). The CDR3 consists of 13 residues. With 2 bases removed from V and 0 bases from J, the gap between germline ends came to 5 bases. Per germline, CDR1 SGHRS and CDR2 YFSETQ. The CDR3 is CASSLGVNTEAFF. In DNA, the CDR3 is TGCGCCAGCAGCTTAGGGGTGAACACTGAAGCTTTCTTT.

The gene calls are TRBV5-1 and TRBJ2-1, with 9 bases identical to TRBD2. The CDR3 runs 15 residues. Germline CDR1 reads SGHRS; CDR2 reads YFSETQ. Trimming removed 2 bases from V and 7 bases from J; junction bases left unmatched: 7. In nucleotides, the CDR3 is TGCGCCAGCAGCTTACCGGGACTAGCTACAAATGAGCAGTTCTTC. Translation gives CASSLPGLATNEQFF.

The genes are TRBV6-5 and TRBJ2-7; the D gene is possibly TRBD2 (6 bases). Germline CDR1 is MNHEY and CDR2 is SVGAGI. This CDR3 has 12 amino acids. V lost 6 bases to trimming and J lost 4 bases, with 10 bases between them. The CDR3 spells CASRAGRYEQYF. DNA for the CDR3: TGTGCCAGCAGGGCAGGGAGGTACGAGCAGTACTTC.

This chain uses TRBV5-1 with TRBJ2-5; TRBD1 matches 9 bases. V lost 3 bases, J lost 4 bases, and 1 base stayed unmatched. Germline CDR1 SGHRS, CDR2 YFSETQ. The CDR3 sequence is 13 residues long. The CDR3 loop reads CASSSTGGETQYF. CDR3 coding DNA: TGCGCCAGCAGCTCGACAGGGGGAGAGACCCAGTACTTC. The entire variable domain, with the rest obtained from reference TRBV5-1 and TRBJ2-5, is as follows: KAGVTQTPRYLIKTRGQQVTLSCSPISGHRSVSWYQQTPGQGLQFLFEYFSETQRNKGNFPGRFSGRQFSNSRSEMNVSTLELGDSALYLCASSSTGGETQYFGPGTRLLVL.

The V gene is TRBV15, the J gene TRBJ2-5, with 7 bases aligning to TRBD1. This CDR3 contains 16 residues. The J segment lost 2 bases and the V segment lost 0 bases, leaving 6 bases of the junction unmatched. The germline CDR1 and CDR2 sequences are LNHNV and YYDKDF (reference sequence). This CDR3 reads CATSRDRTGHQETQYF. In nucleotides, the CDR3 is TGTGCCACCAGCAGAGATAGGACAGGACATCAAGAGACCCAGTACTTC. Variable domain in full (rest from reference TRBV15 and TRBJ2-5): DAMVIQNPRYQVTQFGKPVTLSCSQTLNHNVMYWYQQKSSQAPKLLFHYYDKDFNNEADTPDNFQSRRPNTSFCFLDIRSPGLGDTAMYLCATSRDRTGHQETQYFGPGTRLLVL.

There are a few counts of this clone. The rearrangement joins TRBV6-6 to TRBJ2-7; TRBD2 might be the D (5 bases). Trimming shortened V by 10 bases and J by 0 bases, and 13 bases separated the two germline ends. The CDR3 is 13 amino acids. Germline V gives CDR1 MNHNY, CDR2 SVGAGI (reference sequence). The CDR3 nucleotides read TGTGCCACCCTGATGGGGAGCTCCTACGAGCAGTACTTC. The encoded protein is CATLMGSSYEQYF.

CDR3 sequence reads: CASIRGNANTEAFF. The CDR3, as DNA: TGTGCCAGCATAAGGGGAAATGCGAACACTGAAGCTTTCTTT. The chain carries TRBV28 and TRBJ1-1, with D tentatively TRBD1 (5 bases). The CDR3 is 14 residues long. Per the germline V gene, CDR1 is MDHEN and CDR2 is SYDVKM. V was clipped by 7 bases and J by 1 base, with 13 bases between them.

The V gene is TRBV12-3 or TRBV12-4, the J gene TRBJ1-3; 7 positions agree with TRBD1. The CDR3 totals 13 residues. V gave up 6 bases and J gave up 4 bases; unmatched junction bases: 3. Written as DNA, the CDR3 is TGTGCCAGCAGGGGGACAGTCGGAAACACCATATATTTT. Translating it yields CASRGTVGNTIYF.